These 26 T cell receptor beta chains originate from one sample sequenced in a study of shared clonotypes between healthy human individuals. Clones were read by immunoSEQ multiplex PCR, and TCRdb kept only the in-frame ones, dropping some. This sample has about 480,000 clones, with about 80% found just once. Input material: PBMCs. Source of these receptors: a woman between 40 and 55 years old in good health. Some clones in this sample may be carry-over from other donors' samples.

CDR3 amino acids: CASSTLADNEQFF. As DNA, the CDR3 is TGTGCCAGCAGCACCCTAGCGGACAATGAGCAGTTCTTC. The chain carries TRBV21-1 and TRBJ2-1; the table's D call of TRBD2 was not tested on the DNA. TRBV21-1 is designated a pseudogene. The CDR3 covers 13 residues.

The chain combines TRBV7-8 with TRBJ2-1; D remains ambiguous. Germline CDR1 SGHVS, CDR2 FQNEAQ. The length of the CDR3 is 14 residues. V was clipped by 4 bases and J by 5 bases, with 12 bases between them. This CDR3 is CASSSDPKDNEQFF. The CDR3 DNA sequence: TGTGCCAGCAGCTCTGATCCGAAAGACAATGAGCAGTTCTTC.

The chain combines TRBV7-6 with TRBJ2-5, with D maybe TRBD2 (6 bases). Germline V lookup: CDR1 SGHVS, CDR2 FNYEAQ. V was shortened by 1 base and J by 5 bases, with 8 bases between the two germline ends. The CDR3 spans 13 residues. CDR3 bases: TGTGCCAGCAGCTTAGTCGGAGGGGAGACCCAGTACTTC. The encoded protein is CASSLVGGETQYF.

This clone has a count of ten or more. V is TRBV12-5 and J is TRBJ2-5; 9 positions agree with TRBD1. The J segment lost 5 bases and the V segment lost 7 bases, leaving 8 bases of the junction unmatched. CDR3 size: 14 residues. CDR1 is LGHNT, CDR2 FRNRAP, per germline. CDR3 DNA: TGTGCTAGTGCCCCCAGGACAGGGGCCGAGACCCAGTACTTC. Translation gives CASAPRTGAETQYF.

V usage is TRBV4-2 and J usage is TRBJ2-3; D remains ambiguous. Per germline, CDR1 LGHNA and CDR2 YNFKEQ. The CDR3 length is 17 residues. V shed 1 base and J shed 0 bases, with 14 bases lying between them. As DNA, the CDR3 is TGTGCCAGCAGCCAAGCCCTCCTGAGGCCCAGCACAGATACGCAGTATTTT. Translating gives CASSQALLRPSTDTQYF.

The rearrangement joins TRBV5-6 to TRBJ2-7; tentative D call: TRBD2 (6 bases). Germline V lookup: CDR1 SGHDT, CDR2 YYEEEE. V lost 0 bases and J lost 3, with 10 bases in between. CDR3 size: 14 residues. CDR3 sequence: CASSLGLVNYEQYF. CDR3 nucleotides: TGTGCCAGCAGCTTGGGACTAGTTAACTACGAGCAGTACTTC.

This chain connects TRBV2 to TRBJ1-2; 8 bases are a match to TRBD1. The germline CDR1 and CDR2 sequences are SNHLY and FYNNEI. The trim removed 6 bases at V and 6 bases at J, leaving 12 bases unmatched. The CDR3 loop spans 15 amino acids. The CDR3 is CASRALDREVDGYTF. The DNA for the CDR3 is TGTGCCAGCAGAGCCTTGGACAGGGAGGTTGATGGCTACACCTTC. The whole variable domain, filled in from reference TRBV2 and TRBJ1-2, reads EPEVTQTPSHQVTQMGQEVILRCVPISNHLYFYWYRQILGQKVEFLVSFYNNEISEKSEIFDDQFSVERPDGSNFTLKIRSTKLEDSAMYFCASRALDREVDGYTFGSGTRLTVV.

The chain employs TRBV6-5 and TRBJ2-7, with D maybe TRBD1 (6 bases). This CDR3 comprises 12 residues. Germline V lookup: CDR1 MNHEY, CDR2 SVGAGI. Trimming removed 5 bases from V and 6 bases from J, with 11 bases in between. The CDR3 sequence is CASSATGFEQYF. The DNA for the CDR3 is TGTGCCAGCAGTGCTACAGGGTTCGAGCAGTACTTC.

The chain employs TRBV4-1 and TRBJ2-1, with D tentatively TRBD2 (6 bases). Trimming cost V 5 bases and J 6 bases, with 17 bases left between them. The CDR3 is 15 residues long. Germline CDR1 reads MGHRA; CDR2 reads YSYEKL. The CDR3 coding sequence is TGCGCCAGCAGCGGACGAGCACTAGCAGGCAATGAGCAGTTCTTC. Translated, it gives CASSGRALAGNEQFF.

This clone was seen a few times. The J gene is TRBJ2-5, the V gene TRBV7-7; TRBD2 is a possible D gene (6 bases). This CDR3 comprises 14 residues. Germline V gene data show CDR1 as SSHAT and CDR2 as FNYEAQ (reference sequence). V lost 5 bases and J lost 2, with 12 bases in between. The CDR3, as DNA: TGTGCCAGCAGCCCCGGAGGGCGTCAAGAGACCCAGTACTTC. Amino acid sequence: CASSPGGRQETQYF.

The chain combines TRBV7-6 with TRBJ2-7; no clear D. Germline CDR1 SGHVS, CDR2 FNYEAQ. Trimming stripped 2 bases from V and 2 bases from J, with 7 bases between. CDR3 size: 13 residues. The CDR3 DNA sequence: TGTGCCAGCAGCTTACACCAGACCTACGAGCAGTACTTC. This gives the protein CASSLHQTYEQYF.

The chain is built from TRBV11-3 and TRBJ2-1; 13 bases map to TRBD2. CDR3 size: 14 residues. V gave up 4 bases and J gave up 9 bases; unmatched junction bases: 3. The V gene's germline CDR1 is SGHNT and CDR2 YENEEA. The CDR3 nucleotides are TGTGCCAGCAGCTGGACTAGCGGGAGCCCTGAGCAGTTCTTC. Encoded protein: CASSWTSGSPEQFF.

The chain links TRBV27 to TRBJ2-7; no clear D gene. Germline V gives CDR1 MNHEY, CDR2 SMNVEV (reference sequence). The V gene lost 2 bases and the J gene lost 1 base, with 9 bases spanning the gap. This CDR3 has 14 amino acids. The CDR3 sequence: CASSLGRHSYEQYF. DNA for the CDR3: TGTGCCAGCAGTTTAGGCAGACATTCCTACGAGCAGTACTTC.

V gene TRBV19 combines with J gene TRBJ2-7; weak D call: TRBD2 (5 bases). V lost 8 bases and J lost 6, with 20 bases in between. Germline V CDR1 and CDR2: LNHDA, SQIVND (reference sequence). The CDR3 has 14 residues. CDR3 in amino acids: CASGLAHPASEQYF. The CDR3 region has the DNA TGTGCCAGTGGTCTAGCTCATCCGGCCTCCGAGCAGTACTTC.

The chain employs TRBV30 and TRBJ2-3; 8 bases map to TRBD2. Germline CDR1 is GTSNPN and CDR2 is SVGIG (reference sequence). J gave up 2 bases and V 2 bases, and 6 bases lay outside the gene matches. CDR3 length: 15 amino acids. As DNA, the CDR3 is TGTGCCTGGAGTAGTATAGCGGGGATCACAGATACGCAGTATTTT. Its protein is CAWSSIAGITDTQYF.

J is TRBJ2-7 and V is TRBV6-1, with 8 bases identical to TRBD1. V lost 7 bases, J lost 3 bases, and 5 bases stayed unmatched. The CDR3 runs to 13 residues. Germline V gene data show CDR1 as MNHNS and CDR2 as SASEGT. CDR3 sequence (DNA): TGTGCCAGCACGCAGGGGGCTTTCTACGAGCAGTACTTC. Encoded protein: CASTQGAFYEQYF.

V gene TRBV28 combines with J gene TRBJ2-1, with 8 nucleotides matching TRBD2. The CDR3 covers 14 residues. Per the germline V gene, CDR1 is MDHEN and CDR2 is SYDVKM. V dropped 3 bases and J dropped 10; count of bases not matched to a gene: 8. The CDR3 spells CASSFPSGFGEQFF. CDR3 nucleotide sequence: TGTGCCAGCAGTTTCCCTAGCGGGTTCGGAGAGCAGTTCTTC.

The rearrangement links TRBV30 to TRBJ2-1, with 10 positions matching TRBD2. V trimming: 2 bases; J trimming: 8 bases; junction bases outside the gene matches: 3. Per the germline V gene, CDR1 is GTSNPN and CDR2 is SVGIG (reference sequence). This CDR3 has 13 amino acids. CDR3 residues: CAWSPGTSDEQFF. As DNA, the CDR3 is TGTGCCTGGAGTCCCGGGACTAGCGATGAGCAGTTCTTC.

The genes are TRBV11-2 and TRBJ2-1; D is uncertain. V lost 0 bases and J 8 bases, leaving 11 bases between the germline ends. Germline V gene lookup returns CDR1 SGHAT and CDR2 FQNNGV. The CDR3 length is 14 residues. The CDR3 loop is CASSLDSRSDEQFF. CDR3 sequence (DNA): TGTGCCAGCAGCTTAGATTCGCGGAGCGATGAGCAGTTCTTC.

This clone has a handful of counts. V is TRBV7-3 and J is TRBJ2-7; 9 bases agree with TRBD1. The CDR3 consists of 14 residues. Germline lookup yields CDR1 SGHTA and CDR2 FQGTGA. V shed 4 bases, J shed 4 bases, and the junction held 5 bases outside the gene matches. CDR3 loop: CASSSTGGEYEQYF. The CDR3 nucleotides are TGTGCCAGCAGCTCCACAGGGGGCGAGTACGAGCAGTACTTC.

The rearrangement uses TRBV27 and TRBJ2-2; TRBD1 agrees at 8 bases. CDR1 is MNHEY, CDR2 SMNVEV, per germline (reference sequence). The CDR3 covers 15 residues. The V gene end was trimmed by 6 bases and the J gene end by 5 bases; junction bases not matched to a gene: 8. DNA for the CDR3: TGTGCCAGCAGACTCGACAGGGGTAGAACCGGGGAGCTGTTTTTT. Residues: CASRLDRGRTGELFF.

V gene TRBV4-3 combines with J gene TRBJ2-7; tentatively, D is TRBD2 (6 bases). The CDR3 consists of 15 residues. The germline V gene encodes CDR1 LGHNA and CDR2 YSLEER. The germline V and J ends were trimmed by 1 base and 0 bases, with 10 bases remaining between them. CDR3 amino acids: CASSQVLGGSYEQYF. The CDR3, as DNA: TGCGCCAGCAGCCAAGTCCTGGGGGGCTCCTACGAGCAGTACTTC.

This clone was counted only a few times. The genes are TRBV5-5 and TRBJ2-5; D perhaps matches TRBD1 (6 bases). Germline V gives CDR1 SGHKS, CDR2 YYEKEE (reference sequence). CDR3 length equals 14 residues. V shed 1 base and J shed 5 bases, with 12 bases lying between them. The CDR3 protein is CASSLRGQGETQYF. CDR3 nucleotide sequence: TGTGCCAGCAGCTTGAGGGGCCAGGGGGAGACCCAGTACTTC. The full variable domain, with the rest looked up from reference TRBV5-5 and TRBJ2-5, is DAGVTQSPTHLIKTRGQQVTLRCSPISGHKSVSWYQQVLGQGPQFIFQYYEKEERGRGNFPDRFSARQFPNYSSELNVNALLLGDSALYLCASSLRGQGETQYFGPGTRLLVL.

The V and J genes are TRBV29-1 and TRBJ2-3; weak D call: TRBD2 (6 bases). The CDR3 loop spans 18 amino acids. The V end was cut by 1 base, the J end by 1 base, with 21 bases between. CDR1 SQVTM and CDR2 ANQGSEA come from the germline V gene. The CDR3 protein is CSVEGGGTPGVGTDTQYF. The CDR3 nucleotides are TGCAGCGTTGAAGGAGGCGGGACCCCTGGGGTAGGCACAGATACGCAGTATTTT.

The CDR3 DNA reads as TGTGCCAGTAGTCAACTACAGGGCATACTATACGAGCAGTACTTC. Translation gives CASSQLQGILYEQYF. The chain is built from TRBV19 and TRBJ2-7, with TRBD1 as a possible D gene (6 bases). V lost 5 bases and J lost 4, with 18 bases in between. CDR1 and CDR2 (germline): LNHDA, SQIVND (reference sequence). CDR3 length equals 15 residues.

The chain links TRBV30 to TRBJ2-5; no reliable D call. The end of the DNA is better explained by TRBJ2-7, so the J call may be wrong. Germline loops: CDR1 GTSNPN, CDR2 SVGIG (reference sequence). This CDR3 is built from 11 residues. CDR3 residues: CAWSKGGEQYF. CDR3 nucleotides: TGTGCCTGGAGTAAGGGTGGCGAGCAGTACTTC.